This record looks at one T cell receptor (beta chain) sequence and its context. The data were taken from a study of T cell changes during pregnancy in multiple sclerosis. Data came from immunoSEQ multiplex PCR; TCRdb stores just in-frame clones and leaves some out. The data contain approximately 130,000 clones, roughly 97% of them singletons. Trimming cost V 1 base and J 1 base; bases outside gene matches: 5. Germline CDR1 is LNHDA and CDR2 is SQIVND (reference sequence). CDR3 length equals 17 residues. The sequence came from a female donor with multiple sclerosis, enrolled in a pregnancy study. The specimen was peripheral blood, collected after pregnancy. The chain employs TRBV19 and TRBJ2-3; 10 bases are shared with TRBD2. The CDR3 here is CASSIGGGLAGTDTQYF. DNA of the CDR3: TGTGCCAGTAGTATAGGGGGAGGACTAGCGGGCACAGATACGCAGTATTTT. Full variable domain (outside the CDR3, taken from reference TRBV19 and TRBJ2-3): DGGITQSPKYLFRKEGQNVTLSCEQNLNHDAMYWYRQDPGQGLRLIYYSQIVNDFQKGDIAEGYSVSREKKESFPLTVTSAQKNPTAFYLCASSIGGGLAGTDTQYFGPGTRLTVL.